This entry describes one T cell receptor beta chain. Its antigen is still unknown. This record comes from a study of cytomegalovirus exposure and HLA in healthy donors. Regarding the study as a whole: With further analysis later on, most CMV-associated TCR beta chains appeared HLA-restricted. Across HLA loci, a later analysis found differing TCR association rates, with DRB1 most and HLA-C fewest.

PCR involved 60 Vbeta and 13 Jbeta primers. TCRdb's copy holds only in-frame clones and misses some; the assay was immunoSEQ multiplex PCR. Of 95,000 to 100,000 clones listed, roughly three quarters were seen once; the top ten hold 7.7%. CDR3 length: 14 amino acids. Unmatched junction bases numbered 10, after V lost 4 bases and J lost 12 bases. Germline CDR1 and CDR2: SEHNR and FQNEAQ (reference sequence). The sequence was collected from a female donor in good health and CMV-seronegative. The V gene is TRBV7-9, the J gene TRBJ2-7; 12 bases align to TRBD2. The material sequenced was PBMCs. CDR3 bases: TGTGCCAGCAGCTCTAGTACTAGCGGGGGGAAGGCGTACTTC. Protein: CASSSSTSGGKAYF.